This T cell receptor beta chain was captured in a study of identical twins. CDR1 SNHLY and CDR2 FYNNEI come from the germline V gene. The CDR3 is made up of 13 amino acids. V gave up 7 bases and J gave up 10 bases, with 14 bases separating them. TCRdb ran MiXCR on the 5' RACE reads and lists one entry per CDR3 protein. The sample includes some 790,000 distinct CDR3 sequences, 18% of them seen just once. The data also belong to a second study, concerning T cells expressing NK-cell markers. This second study notes: Obtained from sorted CD3+CD56+NKG2C+, CD3+CD56+NKG2C- and CD3+CD56-NKG2C+ T cells were the TCR beta repertoires.

Material: PBMCs. This chain joins TRBV2 and TRBJ1-6; D gene uncertain. This receptor was identified in a woman aged 18-35 years in good health. The CDR3 is CASNPLEGSPLHF. The CDR3 DNA is TGTGCCAGCAACCCTCTCGAAGGGTCACCCCTCCACTTT.